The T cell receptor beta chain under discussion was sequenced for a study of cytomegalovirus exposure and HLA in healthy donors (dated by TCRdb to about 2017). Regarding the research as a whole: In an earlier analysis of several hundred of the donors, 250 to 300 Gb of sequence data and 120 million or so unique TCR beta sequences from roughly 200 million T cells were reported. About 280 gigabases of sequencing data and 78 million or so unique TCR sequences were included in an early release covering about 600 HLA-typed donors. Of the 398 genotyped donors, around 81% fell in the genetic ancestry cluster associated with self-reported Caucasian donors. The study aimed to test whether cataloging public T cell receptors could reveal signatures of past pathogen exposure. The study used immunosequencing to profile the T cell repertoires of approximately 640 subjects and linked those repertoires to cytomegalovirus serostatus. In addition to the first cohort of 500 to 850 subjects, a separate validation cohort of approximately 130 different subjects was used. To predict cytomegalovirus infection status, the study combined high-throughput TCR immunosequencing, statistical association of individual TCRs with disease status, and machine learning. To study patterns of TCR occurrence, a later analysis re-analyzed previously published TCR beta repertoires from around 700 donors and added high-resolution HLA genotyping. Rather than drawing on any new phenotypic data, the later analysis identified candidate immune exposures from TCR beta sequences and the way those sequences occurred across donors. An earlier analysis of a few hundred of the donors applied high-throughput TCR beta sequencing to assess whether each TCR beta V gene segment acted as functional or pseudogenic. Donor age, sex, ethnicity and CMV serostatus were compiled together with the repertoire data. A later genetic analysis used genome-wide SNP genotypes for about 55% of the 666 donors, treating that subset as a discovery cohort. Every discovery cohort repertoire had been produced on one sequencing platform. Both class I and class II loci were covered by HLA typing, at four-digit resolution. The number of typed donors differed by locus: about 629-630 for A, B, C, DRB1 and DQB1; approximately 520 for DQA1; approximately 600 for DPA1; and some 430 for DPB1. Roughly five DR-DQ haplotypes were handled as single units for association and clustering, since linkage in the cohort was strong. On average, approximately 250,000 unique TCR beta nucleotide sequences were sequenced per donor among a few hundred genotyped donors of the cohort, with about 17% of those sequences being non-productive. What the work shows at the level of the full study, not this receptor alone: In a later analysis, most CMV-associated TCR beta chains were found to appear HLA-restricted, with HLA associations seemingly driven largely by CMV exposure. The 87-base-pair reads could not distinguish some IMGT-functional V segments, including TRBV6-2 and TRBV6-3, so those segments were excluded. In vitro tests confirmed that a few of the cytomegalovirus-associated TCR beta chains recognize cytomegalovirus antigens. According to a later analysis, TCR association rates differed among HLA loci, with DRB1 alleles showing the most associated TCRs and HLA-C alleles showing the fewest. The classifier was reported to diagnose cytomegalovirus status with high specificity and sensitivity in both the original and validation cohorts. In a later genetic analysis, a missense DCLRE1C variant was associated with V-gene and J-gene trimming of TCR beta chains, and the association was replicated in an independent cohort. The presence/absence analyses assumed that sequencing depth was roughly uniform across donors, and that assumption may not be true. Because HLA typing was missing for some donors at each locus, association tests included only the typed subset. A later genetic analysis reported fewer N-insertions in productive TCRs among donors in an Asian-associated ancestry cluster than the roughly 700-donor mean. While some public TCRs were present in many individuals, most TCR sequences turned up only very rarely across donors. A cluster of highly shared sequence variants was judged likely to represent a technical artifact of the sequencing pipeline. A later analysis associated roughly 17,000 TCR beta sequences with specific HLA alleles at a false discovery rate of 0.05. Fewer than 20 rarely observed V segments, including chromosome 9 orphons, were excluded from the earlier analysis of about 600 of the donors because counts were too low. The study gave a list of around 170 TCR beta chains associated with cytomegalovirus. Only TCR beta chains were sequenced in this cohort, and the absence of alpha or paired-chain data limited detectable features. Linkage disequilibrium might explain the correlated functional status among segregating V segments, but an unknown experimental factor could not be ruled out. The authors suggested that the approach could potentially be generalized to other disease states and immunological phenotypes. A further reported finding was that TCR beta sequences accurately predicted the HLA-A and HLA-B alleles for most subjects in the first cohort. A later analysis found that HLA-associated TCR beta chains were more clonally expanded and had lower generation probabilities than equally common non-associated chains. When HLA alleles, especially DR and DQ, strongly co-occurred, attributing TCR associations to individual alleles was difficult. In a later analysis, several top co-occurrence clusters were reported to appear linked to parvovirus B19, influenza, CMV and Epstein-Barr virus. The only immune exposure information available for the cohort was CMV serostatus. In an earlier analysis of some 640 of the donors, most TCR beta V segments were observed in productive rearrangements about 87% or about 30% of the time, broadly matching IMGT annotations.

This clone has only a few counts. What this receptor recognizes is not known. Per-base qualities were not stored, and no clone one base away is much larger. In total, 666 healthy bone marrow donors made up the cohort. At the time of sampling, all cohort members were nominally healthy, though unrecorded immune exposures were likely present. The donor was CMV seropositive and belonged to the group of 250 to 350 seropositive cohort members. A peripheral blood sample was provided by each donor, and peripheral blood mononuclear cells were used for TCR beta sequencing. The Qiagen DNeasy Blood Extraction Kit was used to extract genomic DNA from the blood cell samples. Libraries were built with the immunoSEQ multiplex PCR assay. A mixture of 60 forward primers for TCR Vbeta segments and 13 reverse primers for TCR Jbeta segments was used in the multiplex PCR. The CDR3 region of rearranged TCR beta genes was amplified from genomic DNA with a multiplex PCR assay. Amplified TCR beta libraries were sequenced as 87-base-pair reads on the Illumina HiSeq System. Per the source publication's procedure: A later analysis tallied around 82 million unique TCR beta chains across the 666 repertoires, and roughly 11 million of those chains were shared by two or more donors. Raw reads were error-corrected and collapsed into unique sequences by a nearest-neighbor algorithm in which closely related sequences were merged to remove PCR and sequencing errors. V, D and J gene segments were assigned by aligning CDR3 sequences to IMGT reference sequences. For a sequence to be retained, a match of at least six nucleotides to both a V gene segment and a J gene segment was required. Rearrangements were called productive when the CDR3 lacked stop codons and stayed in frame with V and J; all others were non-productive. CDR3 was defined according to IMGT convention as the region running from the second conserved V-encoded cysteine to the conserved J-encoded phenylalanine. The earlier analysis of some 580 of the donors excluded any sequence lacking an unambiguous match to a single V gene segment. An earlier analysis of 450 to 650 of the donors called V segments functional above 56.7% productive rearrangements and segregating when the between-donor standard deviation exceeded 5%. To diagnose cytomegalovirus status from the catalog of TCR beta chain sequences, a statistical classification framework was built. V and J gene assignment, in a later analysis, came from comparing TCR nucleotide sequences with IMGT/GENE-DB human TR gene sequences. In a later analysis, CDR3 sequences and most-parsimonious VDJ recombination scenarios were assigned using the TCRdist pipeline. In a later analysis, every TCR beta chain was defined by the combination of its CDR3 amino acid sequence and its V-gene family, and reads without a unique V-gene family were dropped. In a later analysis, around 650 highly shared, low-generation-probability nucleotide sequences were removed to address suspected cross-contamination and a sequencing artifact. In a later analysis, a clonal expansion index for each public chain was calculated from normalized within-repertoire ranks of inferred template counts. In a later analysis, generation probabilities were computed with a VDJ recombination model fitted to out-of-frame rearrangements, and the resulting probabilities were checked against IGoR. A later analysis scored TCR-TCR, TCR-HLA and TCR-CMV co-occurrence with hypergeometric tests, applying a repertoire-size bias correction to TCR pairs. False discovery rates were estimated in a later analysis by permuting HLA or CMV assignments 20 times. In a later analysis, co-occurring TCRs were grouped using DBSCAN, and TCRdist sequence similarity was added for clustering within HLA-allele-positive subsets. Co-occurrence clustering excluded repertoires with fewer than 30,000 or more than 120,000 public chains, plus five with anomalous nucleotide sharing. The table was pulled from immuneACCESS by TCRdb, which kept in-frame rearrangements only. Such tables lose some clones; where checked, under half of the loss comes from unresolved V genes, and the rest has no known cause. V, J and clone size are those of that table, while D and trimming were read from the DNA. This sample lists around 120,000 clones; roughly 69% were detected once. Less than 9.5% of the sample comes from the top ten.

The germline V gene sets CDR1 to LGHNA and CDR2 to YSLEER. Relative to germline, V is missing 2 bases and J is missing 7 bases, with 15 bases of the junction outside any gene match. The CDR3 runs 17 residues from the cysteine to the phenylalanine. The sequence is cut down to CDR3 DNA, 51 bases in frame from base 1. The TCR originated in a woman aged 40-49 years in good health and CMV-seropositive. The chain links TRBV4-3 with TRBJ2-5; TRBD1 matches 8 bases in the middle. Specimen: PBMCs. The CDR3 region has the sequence CASSQSRPTGAQLTQYF. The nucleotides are TGCGCCAGCAGCCAATCAAGACCGACAGGGGCCCAGTTGACCCAGTACTTC.